These 25 T cell receptor beta chains originate from one sample sequenced in a study of T cells in Graves' hyperthyroidism and ophthalmopathy. Template material for amplifying TCR beta CDR3 regions consisted of RNA transcripts. Primed by the HTBI set, a first-round RT-PCR was run on the TCR CDR3. TCRdb re-analysed the multiplex PCR reads in MiXCR, keeping a single row per CDR3 protein. Of roughly 600,000 distinct CDR3 sequences in the sample, roughly 15% are singletons; the top ten hold 9.5% to 15%. What was sequenced was blood. The source is a woman between 45 and 65 years old with Graves' ophthalmopathy.

The sample holds many counts of this clonotype. The rearrangement joins TRBV12-3 or TRBV12-4 to TRBJ1-1, with no clear D. This CDR3 is built from 12 residues. The V gene lost 4 bases and the J gene lost 2 bases, with 5 bases spanning the gap. This CDR3 is CASSYRNTEAFF. The CDR3 region has the DNA TGTGCCAGCAGTTACAGAAACACTGAAGCTTTCTTT.

The chain couples TRBV12-3 or TRBV12-4 to TRBJ1-6; D perhaps matches TRBD1 (5 bases). The V end was cut by 0 bases, the J end by 7 bases, with 10 bases between. The CDR3 runs to 15 residues. The CDR3 nucleotides read TGTGCCAGCAGTTTAGCGCGGGGGGGGAATTCACCCCTCCACTTT. It encodes CASSLARGGNSPLHF.

The V gene is TRBV6-1, the J gene TRBJ1-6; TRBD1 is a possible D gene (5 bases). Germline loops: CDR1 MNHNS, CDR2 SASEGT. Trimming removed 7 bases at V and 8 bases at J, with 18 bases between. The CDR3 contains 15 residues. The CDR3 DNA sequence: TGTGCCAGCACCCGAGGACACGTTGGGGATTCACCCCTCCACTTT. As protein: CASTRGHVGDSPLHF.

This clonotype was observed at least ten times. Here the CDR3 DNA reads TGCAGTGCTCCCGGACTAGCCATCCCCCAGGCTGAGCAGTTCTTC. It specifies CSAPGLAIPQAEQFF. V usage is TRBV20-1 and J usage is TRBJ2-1; the match to TRBD2 covers 8 bases. Trimming cost V 5 bases and J 9 bases; bases outside gene matches: 15. CDR1 and CDR2 from the germline V gene are DFQATT and SNEGSKA (reference sequence). CDR3 length: 15 residues.

This clonotype was seen at least ten times. The gene calls are TRBV15 and TRBJ2-2; D could derive from TRBD1 or TRBD2 (5 bases each). Trimming cost V 3 bases and J 3 bases, with 17 bases left between them. Germline CDR1 is LNHNV and CDR2 is YYDKDF (reference sequence). The CDR3 is 17 amino acids. CDR3 loop: CATSSASGALHTGELFF. The CDR3 coding sequence is TGTGCCACCAGCAGTGCTTCCGGGGCCTTGCACACCGGGGAGCTGTTTTTT.

This clonotype was observed a few times. The chain carries TRBV5-1 and TRBJ2-2, with a possible D match to TRBD2 (6 bases). Trimming took 4 bases from V and 1 from J, leaving 14 bases between them. This CDR3 spans 16 amino acids. In germline, CDR1 is SGHRS, CDR2 YFSETQ. The CDR3 loop reads CASSQRAQRNTGELFF. CDR3 nucleotide sequence: TGCGCCAGCAGCCAGCGGGCCCAGAGGAACACCGGGGAGCTGTTTTTT.

This clonotype was seen a few times. CDR3 in DNA: TGTGCCAGCAGCGTACACGGACAGCCTAATTCACCCCTCCACTTT. It translates to CASSVHGQPNSPLHF. This chain joins TRBV2 and TRBJ1-6; the D gene is possibly TRBD1 (6 bases). The germline V gene has CDR1 SNHLY and CDR2 FYNNEI. The CDR3 loop spans 15 amino acids. Deletions cut 6 bases from V and 6 bases from J, with 15 bases between.

This clonotype was found a few times. The chain recombines TRBV4-3 with TRBJ1-2; D is possibly TRBD1 (6 bases). Trimming removed 2 bases at V and 3 bases at J, with 7 bases between. Germline assignment: CDR1 LGHNA and CDR2 YSLEER. The CDR3 extends over 13 amino acids. CDR3: CASSQPGDYGYTF. In nucleotides, the CDR3 is TGCGCCAGCAGCCAACCAGGGGACTATGGCTACACCTTC.

This clonotype was observed many times. This sequence joins TRBV28 and TRBJ2-1; D assignment may be TRBD1 or TRBD2 (5 bases each). Germline V gene data show CDR1 as MDHEN and CDR2 as SYDVKM. The CDR3 runs to 16 residues. V gave up 7 bases and J gave up 4 bases, with 20 bases separating them. CDR3 sequence reads: CASKRPRDVTYNEQFF. Written as DNA, the CDR3 is TGTGCCAGCAAAAGACCCCGGGACGTGACTTACAATGAGCAGTTCTTC. The full variable domain, with the rest looked up from reference TRBV28 and TRBJ2-1, is DVKVTQSSRYLVKRTGEKVFLECVQDMDHENMFWYRQDPGLGLRLIYFSYDVKMKEKGDIPEGYSVSREKKERFSLILESASTNQTSMYLCASKRPRDVTYNEQFFGPGTRLTVL.

This clonotype was seen at least ten times. The J gene is TRBJ2-7, the V gene TRBV18; tentative D call: TRBD2 (6 bases). Germline lookup yields CDR1 KGHSH and CDR2 LQKENI. V was pared by 4 bases and J by 5 bases, with 27 bases between. There are 18 residues in the CDR3. The CDR3 nucleotides are TGTGCCAGCTCACACACGTTTAGGACGACTAGTTCGTTCCACGAGCAGTACTTC. It codes for CASSHTFRTTSSFHEQYF. Full variable domain (outside the CDR3, taken from reference TRBV18 and TRBJ2-7): NAGVMQNPRHLVRRRGQEARLRCSPMKGHSHVYWYRQLPEEGLKFMVYLQKENIIDESGMPKERFSAEFPKEGPSILRIQQVVRGDSAAYFCASSHTFRTTSSFHEQYFGPGTRLTVT.

In this sample, this clonotype turned up many times. The chain couples TRBV28 to TRBJ1-1; 8 positions agree with TRBD1. Germline V gene sequence: CDR1 MDHEN, CDR2 SYDVKM. Trimming removed 1 base from V and 3 bases from J; junction bases left unmatched: 7. CDR3 length equals 16 residues. This chain's CDR3 is CASSLSGRGQYTEAFF. Written as DNA, the CDR3 is TGTGCCAGCAGTTTATCGGGCAGGGGGCAATACACTGAAGCTTTCTTT.

The chain is built from TRBV29-1 and TRBJ1-2; no firm D call. CDR1 and CDR2 from the germline V gene are SQVTM and ANQGSEA. The CDR3 extends over 13 amino acids. Trimming stripped 0 bases from V and 8 bases from J, with 13 bases between. CDR3 in amino acids: CSVEEVRGVGYTF. CDR3 DNA: TGCAGCGTTGAAGAAGTCCGGGGAGTAGGCTACACCTTC. Using reference TRBV29-1 and TRBJ1-2 for the parts outside the CDR3, the full variable domain is SAVISQKPSRDICQRGTSLTIQCQVDSQVTMMFWYRQQPGQSLTLIATANQGSEATYESGFVIDKFPISRPNLTFSTLTVSNMSPEDSSIYLCSVEEVRGVGYTFGSGTRLTVV.

The rearrangement links TRBV28 to TRBJ1-5; D gene unclear. The CDR3 is 16 amino acids. Trimming cost V 1 base and J 6 bases, with 16 bases left between them. Germline values: CDR1 MDHEN, CDR2 SYDVKM. For the CDR3, the DNA is TGTGCCAGCAGTTTATTGGATTTTGGGTATGGTCAGCCCCAGCATTTT. This codes for CASSLLDFGYGQPQHF.

The V gene is TRBV28, the J gene TRBJ2-3; no firm D call. Trimming pared 5 bases from V and 3 bases from J, leaving 12 bases between. In germline, CDR1 is MDHEN, CDR2 SYDVKM. This CDR3 region has 14 residues. CDR3 loop: CASSRLKGTDTQYF. The CDR3, as DNA: TGTGCCAGCAGTAGGCTAAAAGGGACAGATACGCAGTATTTT.

At least ten counts were recorded for this clonotype. This chain joins TRBV7-2 and TRBJ2-4, with unresolved D. The V and J ends lost 1 base and 5 bases respectively, with 6 bases between them. The V gene's germline CDR1 is SGHTA and CDR2 FQGNSA. This CDR3 region has 13 residues. The CDR3 sequence: CASSLEAENIQYF. In DNA form, the CDR3 reads TGTGCCAGCAGCTTAGAGGCAGAAAACATTCAGTACTTC.

This clonotype turned up a few times. J is TRBJ2-3 and V is TRBV9; 8 positions match TRBD2. Germline values: CDR1 SGDLS, CDR2 YYNGEE. The J segment lost 3 bases and the V segment lost 7 bases, leaving 7 bases of the junction unmatched. This CDR3 contains 14 residues. The CDR3 region is CASGSGSGTDTQYF. The CDR3 nucleotides are TGTGCCAGCGGGAGCGGGAGTGGGACAGATACGCAGTATTTT.

Only a few counts were recorded for this clonotype. V is TRBV10-3 and J is TRBJ2-1, with TRBD2 matching over 10 bases. CDR3 size: 17 residues. Germline V lookup: CDR1 ENHRY, CDR2 SYGVKD. With V trimmed by 0 bases and J by 7 bases, 9 bases remained unmatched. As DNA, the CDR3 is TGTGCCATCAGTGAGTCTGGGGCTAGCGGGAGTTTGAATGAGCAGTTCTTC. Encoded protein: CAISESGASGSLNEQFF.

DNA for the CDR3: TGTGCCAGCAGTGAAGCGAGCTCAGTTGATGGCTACACCTTC. It encodes CASSEASSVDGYTF. The V and J genes are TRBV2 and TRBJ1-2, with D unclear. The CDR3 totals 14 residues. Germline V gene data show CDR1 as SNHLY and CDR2 as FYNNEI. V shed 0 bases and J shed 6 bases, with 11 bases lying between them.

In its sample, this clonotype was seen many times. The V call is TRBV12-3 or TRBV12-4, the J call TRBJ1-4, with 11 bases that match TRBD1. CDR3 length: 15 amino acids. V shed 6 bases and J 2 bases; nucleotides not matched to a gene: 2. The DNA of the CDR3 is TGTGCCAGCAGGGGACAGGGGGGGACTAATGAAAAACTGTTTTTT. It translates to CASRGQGGTNEKLFF.

This clonotype was seen ten or more times. The V call is TRBV12-3 or TRBV12-4, the J call TRBJ2-3, with a possible D match to TRBD1 (6 bases). The CDR3 extends over 20 amino acids. Trimming removed 2 bases from V and 3 bases from J, with 27 bases in between. CDR3 protein: CASSLFSSTYREFQTDTQYF. The CDR3 bases are TGTGCCAGCAGTTTATTTTCCTCAACCTACAGGGAGTTCCAGACAGATACGCAGTATTTT.

This clonotype was seen more than once but under ten times. This clone may be a read error of a much larger clone one base away. The V call is TRBV5-1, the J call TRBJ1-2, with D perhaps matching TRBD1 (5 bases). CDR1 SGHRS and CDR2 YFSETQ come from the germline V gene. The CDR3 is 14 amino acids. DNA of the CDR3: TGCGCCGGCAGCTTGGAAGCAGGGCTCTATGGCTACACCTTC. Protein: CAGSLEAGLYGYTF.

This clonotype was found many times. The chain combines TRBV28 with TRBJ1-5; D not certain. V lost 3 bases and J lost 5, with 11 bases in between. This CDR3 has 14 residues. Germline assignment: CDR1 MDHEN and CDR2 SYDVKM. This CDR3 reads CASSLRASYQPQHF. CDR3 nucleotides: TGTGCCAGCAGTTTGCGGGCTTCCTATCAGCCCCAGCATTTT.

V usage is TRBV7-9 and J usage is TRBJ2-1, with 14 bases fitting TRBD2. Germline CDR1 is SEHNR and CDR2 is FQNEAQ (reference sequence). The CDR3 consists of 15 residues. The junction had 10 bases not matched to a gene; V was cut back by 8 bases and J by 10 bases. CDR3 residues: CASQLGTSGSGEQFF. The CDR3 DNA follows: TGTGCCAGCCAGCTTGGGACTAGCGGGAGTGGGGAGCAGTTCTTC.

This clonotype was picked up many times. This chain connects TRBV18 to TRBJ2-3, with 9 bases lining up with TRBD2. After removal of 3 bases from V and 4 bases from J, the junction contained 5 bases not matched to a gene. The CDR3 covers 15 residues. Germline CDR1 and CDR2: KGHSH and LQKENI. CDR3 protein: CASSPLAGRADTQYF. Written as DNA, the CDR3 is TGTGCCAGCTCACCTCTAGCGGGGAGGGCAGATACGCAGTATTTT.

This chain connects TRBV7-6 to TRBJ2-3; D call uncertain. Trimming took 3 bases from V and 2 from J, leaving 12 bases between them. The CDR3 is 15 amino acids. CDR1 and CDR2 (germline): SGHVS, FNYEAQ. In nucleotides, the CDR3 is TGTGCCAGCAGCTTCCGACCTGATTTCACAGATACGCAGTATTTT. Its protein product is CASSFRPDFTDTQYF.